The 30 T cell receptor beta chains below come from one sample, sequenced in a study of shared clonotypes between healthy human individuals. Profiling relied on immunoSEQ multiplex PCR, and the TCRdb table lists in-frame clones only, not all of them. The sample has 2.3 million or so clones; approximately 93% are singletons. The sequenced material came from naive CD4+ T cells from PBMCs. Subset reported: CD45RA+ positively selected. The origin of the receptors is a man between 18 and 35 years old in good health. Some clones in this sample may be carry-over from other donors' samples.

The CDR3 region has the DNA TGTGCCAGCAGTCCATGGGACAGCAAAAACTATGGCTACACCTTC. It translates to CASSPWDSKNYGYTF. V and J are TRBV28 and TRBJ1-2; 7 bases line up with TRBD1. Germline V gene lookup returns CDR1 MDHEN and CDR2 SYDVKM. This CDR3 spans 15 amino acids. V gave up 5 bases and J gave up 2 bases; unmatched junction bases: 8.

This chain uses TRBV18 with TRBJ2-1; tentative D call: TRBD1 (5 bases). The CDR3 has 17 residues. V was trimmed by 3 bases and J by 3 bases, leaving 18 bases between them. From germline, CDR1 is KGHSH and CDR2 LQKENI. CDR3 nucleotide sequence: TGTGCCAGCTCACCGGAACGACTTCAGGGTTACTACAATGAGCAGTTCTTC. Translated: CASSPERLQGYYNEQFF.

The V gene is TRBV13, the J gene TRBJ1-2; maybe TRBD1 (5 bases). Trimming shortened V by 5 bases and J by 0 bases, and 13 bases separated the two germline ends. This CDR3 is built from 15 residues. The V gene's germline CDR1 is PRHDT and CDR2 FYEKMQ (reference sequence). CDR3 protein: CASSLRGPTNYGYTF. CDR3 in DNA: TGTGCCAGCAGCCTCCGGGGACCTACTAACTATGGCTACACCTTC.

V usage is TRBV6-1 and J usage is TRBJ2-4, with D perhaps matching TRBD1 (5 bases). CDR3 size: 15 residues. CDR1 is MNHNS and CDR2 is SASEGT in the germline V gene. V dropped 6 bases and J dropped 1 base, with 13 bases sitting between them. The CDR3 DNA follows: TGTGCCAGCAGGTTTAGGGGCGCTGCCAAAAACATTCAGTACTTC. As protein: CASRFRGAAKNIQYF.

The gene calls are TRBV6-1 and TRBJ2-3, with 9 bases fitting TRBD2. Germline V CDR1 and CDR2: MNHNS, SASEGT. The CDR3 covers 16 residues. V gave up 3 bases and J gave up 0 bases; unmatched junction bases: 4. The CDR3 DNA follows: TGTGCCAGCAGTGATCTAGCGGGAAGTAGCACAGATACGCAGTATTTT. This sequence encodes CASSDLAGSSTDTQYF.

The chain uses TRBV11-2 and TRBJ2-4; TRBD1 matches at 8 bases. The germline gives CDR1 SGHAT, CDR2 FQNNGV. The J segment lost 3 bases and the V segment lost 7 bases, leaving 5 bases of the junction unmatched. The CDR3 is 14 amino acids. The CDR3 DNA reads TGTGCCAGCAACAGGGGGGTAATCAAAAACATTCAGTACTTC. Protein product: CASNRGVIKNIQYF.

This clone was recorded once. This could be a read error, since a much larger clone is one nucleotide away. The sample has other DNA sequences that encode this CDR3 too. V usage is TRBV28 and J usage is TRBJ2-5; D is undetermined. V was clipped by 6 bases and J by 4 bases, with 6 bases between them. The germline gives CDR1 MDHEN, CDR2 SYDVKM. This CDR3 has 11 amino acids. In DNA, the CDR3 is TGTGCCAGCAGCTTGGGAGAGACCCAGTACTTC. As protein: CASSLGETQYF.

The chain combines TRBV5-1 with TRBJ2-7; D may be TRBD2 (5 bases). Trimming cost V 2 bases and J 4 bases, with 13 bases left between them. This CDR3 has 14 residues. Germline V lookup: CDR1 SGHRS, CDR2 YFSETQ. The CDR3 DNA follows: TGCGCCAGCAGCTTTCTACCAGCGGTTTACGAGCAGTACTTC. It specifies CASSFLPAVYEQYF.

The chain links TRBV29-1 to TRBJ1-1, with TRBD1 as a possible D gene (5 bases). This CDR3 is built from 13 residues. The germline gives CDR1 SQVTM, CDR2 ANQGSEA. V was shortened by 4 bases and J by 5 bases, with 14 bases between the two germline ends. CDR3 sequence: CSVGGGRRTEAFF. CDR3 nucleotides: TGCAGCGTTGGGGGGGGACGGAGAACTGAAGCTTTCTTT.

The J gene is TRBJ1-5, the V gene TRBV28; perhaps TRBD1 as D (5 bases). In germline, CDR1 is MDHEN, CDR2 SYDVKM. Trimming cost V 4 bases and J 7 bases, with 20 bases left between them. The CDR3 extends over 16 amino acids. CDR3 region: CASSSGARGRKQPQHF. The CDR3 nucleotides read TGTGCCAGCAGTTCTGGGGCGAGGGGTCGTAAACAGCCCCAGCATTTT. Looking up the rest from reference TRBV28 and TRBJ1-5 gives the full variable domain: DVKVTQSSRYLVKRTGEKVFLECVQDMDHENMFWYRQDPGLGLRLIYFSYDVKMKEKGDIPEGYSVSREKKERFSLILESASTNQTSMYLCASSSGARGRKQPQHFGDGTRLSIL.

The V call is TRBV7-9, the J call TRBJ2-7; no definite D call. In germline, CDR1 is SEHNR, CDR2 FQNEAQ (reference sequence). This CDR3 region has 12 residues. V dropped 2 bases and J dropped 7 bases, with 9 bases sitting between them. CDR3 sequence reads: CASSLWPWEQYF. The CDR3 bases are TGTGCCAGCAGCTTATGGCCTTGGGAGCAGTACTTC.

The chain combines TRBV6-1 with TRBJ2-2, with 8 bases lining up with TRBD1. CDR3 length: 15 residues. The trim removed 3 bases at V and 6 bases at J, leaving 6 bases unmatched. CDR1 is MNHNS and CDR2 is SASEGT in the germline V gene. The CDR3 region has the DNA TGTGCCAGCAGTGACAGGGGGCGAACCGCCGGGGAGCTGTTTTTT. This gives the protein CASSDRGRTAGELFF.

The CDR3 DNA reads TGTGCCATCAGTACACGGGAGGCCCCCGAGCAGTACTTC. Protein: CAISTREAPEQYF. This sequence joins TRBV10-3 and TRBJ2-7; the match to TRBD2 covers 7 bases. Trimming cost V 5 bases and J 6 bases; bases outside gene matches: 7. Germline CDR1 and CDR2: ENHRY and SYGVKD. This CDR3 is built from 13 residues.

The chain recombines TRBV5-4 with TRBJ1-1; D remains unclear. This CDR3 is 15 amino acids long. Germline V gene lookup returns CDR1 SGHNT and CDR2 YYREEE (reference sequence). V was cut by 0 bases and J by 0 bases, with 9 bases left in between. The CDR3 coding sequence is TGTGCCAGCAGCTTGGACTTGACCCTGAACACTGAAGCTTTCTTT. Protein product: CASSLDLTLNTEAFF.

This chain connects TRBV5-1 to TRBJ2-7; TRBD1 might be the D (6 bases). Deletions cut 2 bases from V and 0 bases from J, with 18 bases between. The CDR3 runs 17 residues. Germline CDR1 SGHRS, CDR2 YFSETQ. CDR3 sequence reads: CASSFSSRDTVSYEQYF. The CDR3 DNA reads TGCGCCAGCAGCTTCAGTTCCCGGGACACAGTCTCCTACGAGCAGTACTTC.

In this sample, this clone turned up once. The chain combines TRBV9 with TRBJ2-7, with a weak D call TRBD2 (6 bases). The germline V and J ends were trimmed by 3 bases and 0 bases, with 16 bases remaining between them. CDR1 is SGDLS, CDR2 YYNGEE, per germline. The CDR3 totals 16 residues. The CDR3 bases are TGTGCCAGCAGCGGGGGGGACGGCGGCGCCTCCTACGAGCAGTACTTC. It translates to CASSGGDGGASYEQYF.

This chain uses TRBV15 with TRBJ2-7; TRBD2 matches 7 bases. The ends lost 3 bases at V and 3 bases at J; junction bases unmatched: 8. This CDR3 comprises 15 residues. The germline V gene has CDR1 LNHNV and CDR2 YYDKDF (reference sequence). The CDR3 DNA reads as TGTGCCACCAGCAGGCTGCGAGGGGAGGGCTACGAGCAGTACTTC. Protein product: CATSRLRGEGYEQYF.

This clone has just one count. The chain recombines TRBV27 with TRBJ2-5; 8 bases map to TRBD2. There are 14 residues in the CDR3. Looked up from germline, CDR1 is MNHEY and CDR2 is SMNVEV (reference sequence). Trimming took 6 bases from V and 5 from J; bases not matched to a gene: 8. For the CDR3, the DNA is TGTGCCAGCAGACGAAGCGGGAGCTGGGAGACCCAGTACTTC. Translated: CASRRSGSWETQYF.

This clone was found once. The chain is built from TRBV6-5 and TRBJ1-4, with D tentatively TRBD1 (6 bases). Germline V gene sequence: CDR1 MNHEY, CDR2 SVGAGI. There are 14 residues in the CDR3. Trimming pared 8 bases from V and 2 bases from J, leaving 12 bases between. CDR3 nucleotides: TGTGCCAGCGGGAACAGGGTGACTAATGAAAAACTGTTTTTT. Protein sequence: CASGNRVTNEKLFF.

The V gene is TRBV6-8, the J gene TRBJ2-1; maybe TRBD1 (6 bases). Trimming pared 6 bases from V and 3 bases from J, leaving 6 bases between. The CDR3 is 12 amino acids. Looked up from germline, CDR1 is MNHGY and CDR2 is SAAAGT. The CDR3 is CASRGGYNEQFF. The DNA of the CDR3 is TGTGCCAGCAGAGGGGGCTACAATGAGCAGTTCTTC.

About this clone: The sample contains more than one DNA sequence encoding this CDR3. The chain carries TRBV27 and TRBJ2-2; D remains unclear. Trimming took 5 bases from V and 1 from J, leaving 2 bases between them. Germline values: CDR1 MNHEY, CDR2 SMNVEV (reference sequence). CDR3 length equals 12 residues. CDR3 sequence (DNA): TGTGCCAGCAGTCAGAACACCGGGGAGCTGTTTTTT. Encoded protein: CASSQNTGELFF.

Comments on this clone: Other DNA variants within this sample encode the same CDR3. The CDR3 nucleotides read TGTGCCAGCAGCCTACCAGGGGAAGAGACCCAGTACTTC. Protein sequence: CASSLPGEETQYF. The V call is TRBV5-5, the J call TRBJ2-5; weak D call: TRBD1 (6 bases). V was clipped by 4 bases and J by 3 bases, with 10 bases between them. The CDR3 contains 13 residues. Per germline, CDR1 SGHKS and CDR2 YYEKEE (reference sequence).

The chain couples TRBV29-1 to TRBJ1-2, with D hard to call. The CDR3 contains 12 residues. V was trimmed by 6 bases and J by 6 bases, leaving 14 bases between them. The V gene's germline CDR1 is SQVTM and CDR2 ANQGSEA. CDR3 in amino acids: CSVARGRDGYTF. The DNA of the CDR3 is TGCAGCGTGGCCCGGGGAAGGGATGGCTACACCTTC.

This clone was seen a single time. The gene calls are TRBV19 and TRBJ1-1; no clear D gene. The V gene lost 5 bases and the J gene lost 0 bases, with 4 bases spanning the gap. The germline V gene encodes CDR1 LNHDA and CDR2 SQIVND (reference sequence). This CDR3 contains 12 residues. DNA for the CDR3: TGTGCCAGTAGTGGATTGAACACTGAAGCTTTCTTT. Residues: CASSGLNTEAFF.

The chain has TRBV9 and TRBJ2-1, with 8 nucleotides matching TRBD1. Trimming cost V 4 bases and J 9 bases; bases outside gene matches: 12. Per germline, CDR1 SGDLS and CDR2 YYNGEE. The CDR3 covers 15 residues. The CDR3 sequence is CASSTGTGPGSEQFF. CDR3 in DNA: TGTGCCAGCAGCACCGGGACAGGCCCCGGGTCTGAGCAGTTCTTC.

The V gene is TRBV9, the J gene TRBJ2-5; no reliable D call. The CDR3 loop spans 14 amino acids. Germline CDR1 is SGDLS and CDR2 is YYNGEE. The germline V and J ends were trimmed by 0 bases and 2 bases, with 8 bases remaining between them. The DNA for the CDR3 is TGTGCCAGCAGCGTAGCCCAAATTCAAGAGACCCAGTACTTC. Its protein is CASSVAQIQETQYF. Variable domain in full (rest from reference TRBV9 and TRBJ2-5): DSGVTQTPKHLITATGQRVTLRCSPRSGDLSVYWYQQSLDQGLQFLIQYYNGEERAKGNILERFSAQQFPDLHSELNLSSLELGDSALYFCASSVAQIQETQYFGPGTRLLVL.

Comments on this clone: The same CDR3 is also encoded by other DNA sequences in this sample. J is TRBJ1-1 and V is TRBV18; the D gene is possibly TRBD1 (5 bases). The ends were cut back, 2 bases at V and 3 bases at J, with 7 bases in the middle. Germline assignment: CDR1 KGHSH and CDR2 LQKENI. The CDR3 is 13 residues long. CDR3 amino acids: CASSPRGDTEAFF. In DNA, the CDR3 is TGTGCCAGCTCACCAAGGGGAGACACTGAAGCTTTCTTT.

This clone was seen once. The rearrangement links TRBV5-4 to TRBJ2-1; D may be TRBD2 (5 bases). Germline V lookup: CDR1 SGHNT, CDR2 YYREEE (reference sequence). The V end was cut by 0 bases, the J end by 0 bases, with 16 bases between. The CDR3 is 18 amino acids. The CDR3 DNA is TGTGCCAGCAGCTTGGGGGGTTCTAGGGAGATCTCCTACAATGAGCAGTTCTTC. Translated, it gives CASSLGGSREISYNEQFF.

The chain carries TRBV7-6 and TRBJ2-3, with D possibly called TRBD1 or TRBD2 (5 bases each). Trimming took off 4 bases at V and 4 bases at J, with 12 bases between the two ends. The CDR3 runs 14 residues. Germline V CDR1 and CDR2: SGHVS, FNYEAQ. CDR3 in amino acids: CASSSTRGADTQYF. CDR3 in DNA: TGTGCCAGCAGCTCAACACGGGGCGCAGATACGCAGTATTTT.

The gene calls are TRBV7-3 and TRBJ1-1; tentative D call: TRBD1 (6 bases). Germline values: CDR1 SGHTA, CDR2 FQGTGA. The CDR3 runs to 14 residues. Trimming stripped 4 bases from V and 5 bases from J, with 14 bases between. This chain's CDR3 is CASSSSTGGTEAFF. As DNA, the CDR3 is TGTGCCAGCAGCTCCTCGACAGGCGGGACTGAAGCTTTCTTT.